This T cell receptor (beta chain) was identified in a study of regulatory T cells in long-lasting Graves disease. Study-wide findings and caveats: Persistent Graves' patients showed less TCR diversity than newly diagnosed patients showed.

The time point denotes: newly diagnosed GD, antithyroid drugs for less than 3 months. PBMC RNA was the source of the TCR library. Points on this clonotype: Its antigen is not known.

CDR3 regions were amplified by Arm-PCR using iRepertoire HTBI primers to build TCR beta libraries. MiXCR, applied by TCRdb to the multiplex PCR reads, yields one record per CDR3 protein. Here the sample spans about 310,000 distinct CDR3 sequences, over 15% being singletons. The clonotype comes from a female donor with Graves disease. The starting material was peripheral blood mononuclear cells (PBMCs), obtained at new diagnosis, from a patient treated with antithyroid drugs.

This chain's CDR3 is CASSLPGLATYNEQFF. CDR3 DNA: TGCGCCAGCAGCCTACCGGGACTAGCGACCTACAATGAGCAGTTCTTC. The chain uses TRBV5-1 and TRBJ2-1, with TRBD2 matching 10 bases. The CDR3 loop spans 16 amino acids. CDR1 SGHRS and CDR2 YFSETQ come from the germline V gene. J gave up 2 bases and V 4 bases, and 6 bases lay outside the gene matches. The full variable domain, its missing parts supplied by reference TRBV5-1 and TRBJ2-1, is KAGVTQTPRYLIKTRGQQVTLSCSPISGHRSVSWYQQTPGQGLQFLFEYFSETQRNKGNFPGRFSGRQFSNSRSEMNVSTLELGDSALYLCASSLPGLATYNEQFFGPGTRLTVL.